The clone carrying this TCR beta chain was recorded only once. No antigen is known for it. The record originates from a study of shared clonotypes between healthy human individuals. At the level of the study: Per donor, CD8 memory used one plate, CD8 naive used two, CD4 memory used three and CD4 naive used three.

The germline CDR1 and CDR2 sequences are SGHKS and YYEKEE (reference sequence). The CDR3 is made up of 18 amino acids. The J segment lost 5 bases and the V segment lost 0 bases, leaving 15 bases of the junction unmatched. Study results and caveats: Among donors, clonotype sharing was expected to be affected by sequencing depth. Compared with memory subsets, naive subsets generally had larger estimated richness.

In the authors' workflow: In the immunoSEQ data, sequences were junction-only and lacked quality scores, so filtering differed. Only in-frame clones appear in the TCRdb table, and some are missing; sequencing was by immunoSEQ multiplex PCR. That table furnishes V, J and clone size, whereas the DNA furnished D and trimming. The table includes about 2.3 million clones, around 92% detected once. The TCR comes from a man aged 18-30 years in good health. Some clones in this sample may be carry-over from other donors' samples. V is TRBV5-5 and J is TRBJ2-5, with 8 bases aligning to TRBD1. Sequenced input: naive CD4+ T cells from PBMCs. Subset given: CD45RA+ positively selected. DNA for the CDR3: TGTGCCAGCAGCTTGGAATTCGGTCGACAGGGGTCTGCGGAGACCCAGTACTTC. Translated: CASSLEFGRQGSAETQYF.